This T cell receptor beta chain was identified during a study of blood T cell repertoires in COVID-19. Overall study: Samples came from the United States, Italy and Spain, spanning acute and convalescent COVID-19. In each case, the material was cDNA or gDNA derived from T cells, B-cell-depleted T cells, or PBMCs.

In the original workflow: By means of reference gene primer amplification, nucleated cell counts were estimated. Assay used: immunoSEQ multiplex PCR; TCRdb lists only in-frame clones, some missing. V, J and clone size are those of that table, while D and trimming were read from the DNA. This sample carries about 440,000 clones, more than 70% of them seen once, and the ten largest clones take around an eighth. The CDR3 is made up of 14 amino acids. CDR1 SGHNT and CDR2 YYREEE come from the germline V gene (reference sequence). Trimming removed 2 bases from V and 3 bases from J, with 12 bases in between.

This TCR was recovered from a woman in her fifties or sixties with COVID-19, enrolled during active disease. V and J are TRBV5-4 and TRBJ2-7; tentatively, D is TRBD1 (6 bases). Sequenced: peripheral blood. The CDR3 DNA sequence: TGTGCCAGCAGCTTTCGCCGGGACAACTACGAGCAGTACTTC. This encodes CASSFRRDNYEQYF.